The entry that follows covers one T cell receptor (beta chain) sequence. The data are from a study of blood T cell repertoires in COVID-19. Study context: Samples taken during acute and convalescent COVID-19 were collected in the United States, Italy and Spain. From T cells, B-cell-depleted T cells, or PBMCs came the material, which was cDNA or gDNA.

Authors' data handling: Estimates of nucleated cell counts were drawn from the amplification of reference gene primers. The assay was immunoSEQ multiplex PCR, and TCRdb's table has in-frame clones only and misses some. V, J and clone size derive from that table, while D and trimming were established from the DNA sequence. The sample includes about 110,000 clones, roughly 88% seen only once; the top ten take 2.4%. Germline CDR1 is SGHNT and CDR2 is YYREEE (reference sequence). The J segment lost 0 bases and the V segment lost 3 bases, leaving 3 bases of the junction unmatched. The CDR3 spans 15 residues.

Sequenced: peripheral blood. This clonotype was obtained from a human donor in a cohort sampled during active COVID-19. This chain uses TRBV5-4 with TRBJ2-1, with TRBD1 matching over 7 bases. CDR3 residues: CASSSGQPSYNEQFF. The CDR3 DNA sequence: TGTGCCAGCAGCTCGGGACAGCCCTCCTACAATGAGCAGTTCTTC.